A single TCR beta chain is shown here with its context. Its antigen is undetermined. Primers for the PCR totalled 60 Vbeta and 13 Jbeta. Sequencing used immunoSEQ multiplex PCR; TCRdb keeps in-frame clones, though not all of them. The sample lists roughly 120,000 clones; 70% to 80% were seen once. This entry comes from a study of cytomegalovirus exposure and HLA in healthy donors. Study-wide results and caveats: Later analysis reportedly placed an Asian-associated ancestry cluster below the roughly 700-donor mean in N-insertions. A few CMV-associated chains were confirmed in vitro to be specific for CMV antigens.

The CDR3 loop spans 18 amino acids. Germline V CDR1 and CDR2: MNHGY, SAAAGT. V gave up 0 bases and J gave up 2 bases, with 17 bases separating them. The receptor was isolated from a woman aged 18-30 years in good health and CMV-seronegative. What was sequenced was PBMCs. The chain joins TRBV6-8 to TRBJ1-5; D remains ambiguous. For the CDR3, the DNA is TGTGCCAGCAGTTACTCGAACAACAGCCGAGTTCGCAATCAGCCCCAGCATTTT. Protein: CASSYSNNSRVRNQPQHF.